This T cell receptor beta chain was recovered during a study of identical twins. This clonotype was found a few times. Each CDR3 protein is one row after TCRdb ran MiXCR on the 5' RACE reads. This repertoire shows fewer than 550,000 distinct CDR3 sequences, roughly 13% found once; its top ten account for approximately 1%. Separately, the same data were catalogued under a study of yellow fever vaccine responses in identical twins.

This receptor was taken from a woman between 18 and 29 years old in good health. The sample consisted of CD4+ T cells sorted from blood.

Written as DNA, the CDR3 is TGTGCCAGCTCACAAGGACAGGAAGAGACCCAGTACTTC. This translates into CASSQGQEETQYF. J is TRBJ2-5 and V is TRBV18; TRBD1 agrees at 7 bases. The CDR3 is made up of 13 amino acids. V trimming: 4 bases; J trimming: 3 bases; junction bases outside the gene matches: 2. Germline lookup yields CDR1 KGHSH and CDR2 LQKENI.